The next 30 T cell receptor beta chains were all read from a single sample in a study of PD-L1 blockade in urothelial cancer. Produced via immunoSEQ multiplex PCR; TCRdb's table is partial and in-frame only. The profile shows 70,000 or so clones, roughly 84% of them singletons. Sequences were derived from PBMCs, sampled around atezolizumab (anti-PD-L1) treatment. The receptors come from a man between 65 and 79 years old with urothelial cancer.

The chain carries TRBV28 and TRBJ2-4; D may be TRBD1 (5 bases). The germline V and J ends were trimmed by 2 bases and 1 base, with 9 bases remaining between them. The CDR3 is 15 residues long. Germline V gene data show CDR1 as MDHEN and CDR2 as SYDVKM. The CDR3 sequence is CASSLPGMAKNIQYF. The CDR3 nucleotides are TGTGCCAGCAGTTTACCAGGGATGGCCAAAAACATTCAGTACTTC.

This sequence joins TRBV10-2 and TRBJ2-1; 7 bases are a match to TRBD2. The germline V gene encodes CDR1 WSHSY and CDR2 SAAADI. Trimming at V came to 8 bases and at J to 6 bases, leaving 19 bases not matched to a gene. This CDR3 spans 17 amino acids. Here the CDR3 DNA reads TGCGCCAGCTTCCCCCCCTTGGGCGGGAGAAGCTTCAATGAGCAGTTCTTC. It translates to CASFPPLGGRSFNEQFF.

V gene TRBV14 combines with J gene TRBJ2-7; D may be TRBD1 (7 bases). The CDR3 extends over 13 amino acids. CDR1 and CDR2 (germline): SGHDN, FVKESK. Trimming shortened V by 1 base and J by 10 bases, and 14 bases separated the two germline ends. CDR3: CASSQVRQGGQYF. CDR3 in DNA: TGTGCCAGCAGCCAAGTCCGGCAGGGGGGACAGTACTTC. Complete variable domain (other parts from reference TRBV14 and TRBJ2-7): EAGVTQFPSHSVIEKGQTVTLRCDPISGHDNLYWYRRVMGKEIKFLLHFVKESKQDESGMPNNRFLAERTGGTYSTLKVQPAELEDSGVYFCASSQVRQGGQYFGPGTRLTVT.

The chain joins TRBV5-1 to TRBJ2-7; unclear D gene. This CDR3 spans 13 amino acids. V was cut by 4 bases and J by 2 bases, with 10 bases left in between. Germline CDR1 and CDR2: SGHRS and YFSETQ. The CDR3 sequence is CASSPQSTYEQYF. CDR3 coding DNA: TGCGCCAGCAGCCCCCAGTCCACCTACGAGCAGTACTTC.

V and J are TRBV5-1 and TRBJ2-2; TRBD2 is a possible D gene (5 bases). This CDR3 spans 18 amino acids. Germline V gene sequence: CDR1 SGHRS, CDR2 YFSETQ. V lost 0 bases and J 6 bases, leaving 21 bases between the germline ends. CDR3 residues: CASSLGLRIGEGAGELFF. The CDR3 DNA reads TGCGCCAGCAGCTTGGGACTGAGGATTGGAGAGGGCGCCGGGGAGCTGTTTTTT.

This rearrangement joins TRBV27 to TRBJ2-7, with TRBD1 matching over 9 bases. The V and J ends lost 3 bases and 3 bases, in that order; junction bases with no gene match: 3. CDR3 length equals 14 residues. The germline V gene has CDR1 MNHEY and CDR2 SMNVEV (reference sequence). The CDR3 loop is CASSFGQGRYEQYF. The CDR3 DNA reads TGTGCCAGCAGTTTTGGACAGGGGCGCTACGAGCAGTACTTC.

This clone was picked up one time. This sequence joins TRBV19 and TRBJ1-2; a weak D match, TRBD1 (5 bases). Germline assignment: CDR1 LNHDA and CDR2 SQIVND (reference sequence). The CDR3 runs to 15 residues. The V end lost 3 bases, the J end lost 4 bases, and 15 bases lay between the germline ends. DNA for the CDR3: TGTGCCAGTAGTATTGACCGGGACGGGGGCTATGGCTACACCTTC. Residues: CASSIDRDGGYGYTF. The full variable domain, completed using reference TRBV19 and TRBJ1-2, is DGGITQSPKYLFRKEGQNVTLSCEQNLNHDAMYWYRQDPGQGLRLIYYSQIVNDFQKGDIAEGYSVSREKKESFPLTVTSAQKNPTAFYLCASSIDRDGGYGYTFGSGTRLTVV.

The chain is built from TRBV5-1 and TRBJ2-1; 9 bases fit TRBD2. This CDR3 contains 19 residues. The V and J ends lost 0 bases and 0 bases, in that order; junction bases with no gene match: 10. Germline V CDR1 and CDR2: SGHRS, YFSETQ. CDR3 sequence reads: CASSLVRLAEPSSYNEQFF. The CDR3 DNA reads TGCGCCAGCAGCTTGGTACGACTAGCGGAGCCTTCCTCCTACAATGAGCAGTTCTTC. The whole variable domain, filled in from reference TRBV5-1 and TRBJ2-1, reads KAGVTQTPRYLIKTRGQQVTLSCSPISGHRSVSWYQQTPGQGLQFLFEYFSETQRNKGNFPGRFSGRQFSNSRSEMNVSTLELGDSALYLCASSLVRLAEPSSYNEQFFGPGTRLTVL.

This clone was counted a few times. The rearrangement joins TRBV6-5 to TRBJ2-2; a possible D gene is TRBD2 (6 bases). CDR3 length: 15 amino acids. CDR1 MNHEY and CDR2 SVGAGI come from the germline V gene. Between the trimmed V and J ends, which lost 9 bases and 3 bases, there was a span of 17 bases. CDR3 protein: CASMKPGEYTGELFF. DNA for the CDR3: TGTGCCAGTATGAAACCGGGGGAATACACCGGGGAGCTGTTTTTT.

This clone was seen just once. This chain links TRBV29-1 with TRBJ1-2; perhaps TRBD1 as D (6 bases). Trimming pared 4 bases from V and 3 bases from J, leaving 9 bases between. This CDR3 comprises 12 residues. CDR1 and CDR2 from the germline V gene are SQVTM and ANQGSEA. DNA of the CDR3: TGCAGCGTTGTCAGGGGAGACTATGGCTACACCTTC. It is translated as CSVVRGDYGYTF.

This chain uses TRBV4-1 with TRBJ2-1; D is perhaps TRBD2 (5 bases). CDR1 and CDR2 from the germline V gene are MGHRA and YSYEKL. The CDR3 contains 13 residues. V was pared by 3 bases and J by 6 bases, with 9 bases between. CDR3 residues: CASSHGLSNEQFF. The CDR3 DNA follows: TGCGCCAGCAGCCATGGACTGTCCAATGAGCAGTTCTTC.

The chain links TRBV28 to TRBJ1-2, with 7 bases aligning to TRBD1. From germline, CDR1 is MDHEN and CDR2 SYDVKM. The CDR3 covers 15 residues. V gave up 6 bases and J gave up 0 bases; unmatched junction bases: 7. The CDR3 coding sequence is TGTGCCAGCAGACGACCTGGGACAGCTAACTATGGCTACACCTTC. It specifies CASRRPGTANYGYTF.

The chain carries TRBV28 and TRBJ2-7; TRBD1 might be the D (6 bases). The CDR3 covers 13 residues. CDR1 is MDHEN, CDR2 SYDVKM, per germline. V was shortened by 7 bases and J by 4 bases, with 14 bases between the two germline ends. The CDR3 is CASNYRVSYEQYF. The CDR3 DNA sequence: TGTGCCAGCAACTACAGGGTCTCATACGAGCAGTACTTC.

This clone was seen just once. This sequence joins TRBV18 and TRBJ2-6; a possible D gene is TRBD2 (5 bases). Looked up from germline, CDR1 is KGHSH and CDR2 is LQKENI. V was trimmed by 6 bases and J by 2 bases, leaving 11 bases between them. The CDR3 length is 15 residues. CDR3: CASSRAVAGANVLTF. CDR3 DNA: TGTGCCAGCTCGCGGGCTGTCGCTGGGGCCAACGTCCTGACTTTC.

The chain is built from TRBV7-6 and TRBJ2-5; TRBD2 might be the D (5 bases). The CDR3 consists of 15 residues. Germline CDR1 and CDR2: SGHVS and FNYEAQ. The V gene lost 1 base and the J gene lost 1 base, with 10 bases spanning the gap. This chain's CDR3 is CASSLGSGAQETQYF. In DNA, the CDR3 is TGTGCCAGCAGCTTAGGGAGCGGAGCCCAAGAGACCCAGTACTTC.

The CDR3 reads CASSLDYKDTQYF. CDR3 DNA sequence: TGCGCCAGCAGCTTGGACTACAAGGATACGCAGTATTTT. The V gene is TRBV5-1, the J gene TRBJ2-3; no definite D call. CDR3 size: 13 residues. Per germline, CDR1 SGHRS and CDR2 YFSETQ. Trimming shortened V by 0 bases and J by 6 bases, and 8 bases separated the two germline ends.

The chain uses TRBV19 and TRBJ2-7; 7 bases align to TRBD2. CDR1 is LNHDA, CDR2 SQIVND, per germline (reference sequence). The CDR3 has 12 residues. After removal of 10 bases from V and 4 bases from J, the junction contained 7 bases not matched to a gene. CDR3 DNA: TGTGCCATCCGGACTAGAAGTTACGAGCAGTACTTC. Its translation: CAIRTRSYEQYF.

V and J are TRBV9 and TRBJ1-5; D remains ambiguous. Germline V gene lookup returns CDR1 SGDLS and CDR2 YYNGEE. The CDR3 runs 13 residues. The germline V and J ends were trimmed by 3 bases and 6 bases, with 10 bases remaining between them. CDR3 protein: CASSAGSSQPQHF. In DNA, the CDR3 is TGTGCCAGCAGCGCGGGAAGTAGTCAGCCCCAGCATTTT.

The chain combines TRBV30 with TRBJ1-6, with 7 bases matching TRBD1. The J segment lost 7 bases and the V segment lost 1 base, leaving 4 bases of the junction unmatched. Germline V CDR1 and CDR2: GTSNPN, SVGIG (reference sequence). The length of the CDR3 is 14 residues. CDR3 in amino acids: CAWSAGQKNSPLHF. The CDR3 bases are TGTGCCTGGAGTGCGGGACAGAAGAATTCACCCCTCCACTTT.

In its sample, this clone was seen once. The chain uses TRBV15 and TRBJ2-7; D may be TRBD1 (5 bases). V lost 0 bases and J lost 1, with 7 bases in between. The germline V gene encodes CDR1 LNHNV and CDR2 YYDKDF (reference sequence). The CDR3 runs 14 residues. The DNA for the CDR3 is TGTGCCACCAGCAGAGAAGACAGATCCTACGAGCAGTACTTC. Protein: CATSREDRSYEQYF.

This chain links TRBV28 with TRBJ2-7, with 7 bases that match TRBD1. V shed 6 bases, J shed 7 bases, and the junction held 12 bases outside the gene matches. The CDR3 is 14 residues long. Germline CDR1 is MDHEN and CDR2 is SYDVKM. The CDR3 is CASSPGQEPGEQYF. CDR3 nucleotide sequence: TGTGCCAGCAGCCCTGGACAGGAACCGGGGGAGCAGTACTTC.

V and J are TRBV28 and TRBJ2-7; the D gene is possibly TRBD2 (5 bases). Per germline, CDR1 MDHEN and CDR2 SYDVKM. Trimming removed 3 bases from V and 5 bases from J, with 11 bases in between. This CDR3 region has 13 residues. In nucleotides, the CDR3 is TGTGCCAGCAGTTTCCTCCGGAGGAACGAGCAGTACTTC. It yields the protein CASSFLRRNEQYF.

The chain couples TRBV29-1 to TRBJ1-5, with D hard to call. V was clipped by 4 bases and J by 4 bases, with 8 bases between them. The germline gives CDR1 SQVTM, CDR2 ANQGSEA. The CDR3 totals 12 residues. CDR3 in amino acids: CSVGAPNQPQHF. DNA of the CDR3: TGCAGCGTTGGGGCCCCTAATCAGCCCCAGCATTTT.

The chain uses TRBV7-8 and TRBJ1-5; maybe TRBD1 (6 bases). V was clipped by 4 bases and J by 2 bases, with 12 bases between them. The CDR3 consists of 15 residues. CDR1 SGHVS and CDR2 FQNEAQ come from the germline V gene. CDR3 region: CASSWGGSRNQPQHF. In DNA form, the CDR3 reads TGTGCCAGCAGCTGGGGGGGCAGTCGCAATCAGCCCCAGCATTTT. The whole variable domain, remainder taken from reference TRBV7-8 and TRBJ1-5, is GAGVSQSPRYKVAKRGQDVALRCDPISGHVSLFWYQQALGQGPEFLTYFQNEAQLDKSGLPSDRFFAERPEGSVSTLKIQRTQQEDSAVYLCASSWGGSRNQPQHFGDGTRLSIL.

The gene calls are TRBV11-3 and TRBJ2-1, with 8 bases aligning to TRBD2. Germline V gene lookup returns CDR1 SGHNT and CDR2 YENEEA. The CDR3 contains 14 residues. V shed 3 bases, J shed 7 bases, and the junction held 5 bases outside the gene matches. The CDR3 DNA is TGTGCCAGCAGCTTTTCCGGACTAGCAAATGAGCAGTTCTTC. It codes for CASSFSGLANEQFF.

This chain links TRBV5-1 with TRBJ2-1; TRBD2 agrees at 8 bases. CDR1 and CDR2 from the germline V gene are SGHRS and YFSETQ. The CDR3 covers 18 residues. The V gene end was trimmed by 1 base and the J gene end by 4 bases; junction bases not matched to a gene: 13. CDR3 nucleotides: TGCGCCAGCAGCTTGTTAGGGGGTGCGACTAGCGAGTACAATGAGCAGTTCTTC. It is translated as CASSLLGGATSEYNEQFF. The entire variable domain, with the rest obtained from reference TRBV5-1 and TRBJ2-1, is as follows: KAGVTQTPRYLIKTRGQQVTLSCSPISGHRSVSWYQQTPGQGLQFLFEYFSETQRNKGNFPGRFSGRQFSNSRSEMNVSTLELGDSALYLCASSLLGGATSEYNEQFFGPGTRLTVL.

CDR3 in DNA: TGTGCCAGCAAAAAAGGACAGCCTACCGGGGAGCTGTTTTTT. Protein: CASKKGQPTGELFF. The chain is built from TRBV2 and TRBJ2-2, with D perhaps TRBD1 (6 bases). V was shortened by 7 bases and J by 5 bases, with 14 bases between the two germline ends. The germline gives CDR1 SNHLY, CDR2 FYNNEI. This CDR3 contains 14 residues.

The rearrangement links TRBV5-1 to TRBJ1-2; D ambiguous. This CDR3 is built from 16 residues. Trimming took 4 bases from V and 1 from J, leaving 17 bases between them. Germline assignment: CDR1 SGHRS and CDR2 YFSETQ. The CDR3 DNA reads TGCGCCAGCAGCCGGGGTGGGAGGGATGATAACTATGGCTACACCTTC. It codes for CASSRGGRDDNYGYTF.

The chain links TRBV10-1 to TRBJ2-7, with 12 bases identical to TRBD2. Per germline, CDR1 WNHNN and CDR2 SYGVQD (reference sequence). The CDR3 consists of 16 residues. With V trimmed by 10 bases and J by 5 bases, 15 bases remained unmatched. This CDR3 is CANRERLAGGRHEQYF. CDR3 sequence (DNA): TGCGCCAACCGTGAGCGGCTAGCGGGAGGGCGCCACGAGCAGTACTTC.

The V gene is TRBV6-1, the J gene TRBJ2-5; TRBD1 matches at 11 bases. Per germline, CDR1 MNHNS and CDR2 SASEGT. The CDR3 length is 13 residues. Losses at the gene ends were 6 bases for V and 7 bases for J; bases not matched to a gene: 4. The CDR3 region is CASRPGTGGTQYF. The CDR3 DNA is TGTGCCAGCAGGCCTGGGACAGGGGGGACCCAGTACTTC.